The 9 T cell receptor beta chains below were found in one sample sequenced in a study of cytotoxic CD8 clonotypes in ibrutinib-treated CLL. TCRdb's copy holds only in-frame clones and misses some; the assay was immunoSEQ multiplex PCR. Seen here are over 70,000 clones, approximately 86% observed once, and the top ten hold around 5%. The specimen was PBMCs, collected before ibrutinib treatment. These receptor sequences come from a human donor with chronic lymphocytic leukemia.

This clone was recorded once. This rearrangement joins TRBV5-1 to TRBJ1-5, with D unclear. CDR3 length: 13 residues. Trimming removed 0 bases from V and 7 bases from J, with 8 bases in between. CDR1 SGHRS and CDR2 YFSETQ come from the germline V gene. The CDR3 nucleotides are TGCGCCAGCAGCTTGGCCCTAGGACAGCCCCAGCATTTT. It is translated as CASSLALGQPQHF.

This clone has only one observation. This chain connects TRBV7-2 to TRBJ2-7; TRBD2 matches at 8 bases. V shed 1 base and J 3 bases; nucleotides not matched to a gene: 5. Per the germline V gene, CDR1 is SGHTA and CDR2 is FQGNSA. This CDR3 contains 15 residues. The chain's CDR3 is CASSLESSGIYEQYF. CDR3 sequence (DNA): TGTGCCAGCAGCTTAGAAAGTAGCGGGATCTACGAGCAGTACTTC.

The CDR3 region has the DNA TGTGCCAGCAGTGGTGCCGGGTCCCAAGGCGGCTTTGAGCAGTTCTTC. Amino acid sequence: CASSGAGSQGGFEQFF. The chain recombines TRBV6-6 with TRBJ2-1; D is unresolved. Trimming shortened V by 5 bases and J by 9 bases, and 23 bases separated the two germline ends. CDR3 length: 16 residues. Germline V gene sequence: CDR1 MNHNY, CDR2 SVGAGI (reference sequence).

This rearrangement joins TRBV2 to TRBJ1-5; TRBD1 might be the D (5 bases). Germline V gene sequence: CDR1 SNHLY, CDR2 FYNNEI. The CDR3 contains 15 residues. The V and J ends lost 6 bases and 4 bases respectively, with 16 bases between them. The CDR3 bases are TGTGCCAGCAGGCCACCGGGACGGCGTAATCAGCCCCAGCATTTT. This translates into CASRPPGRRNQPQHF.

This clone has only a few counts. CDR3 DNA sequence: TGTGCCAGCTCACGGACAGGGACGGCCTACGAGCAGTACTTC. Amino acids: CASSRTGTAYEQYF. V and J are TRBV18 and TRBJ2-7; TRBD1 agrees at 8 bases. The CDR3 sequence is 14 residues long. The germline V gene encodes CDR1 KGHSH and CDR2 LQKENI. Trimming removed 4 bases from V and 2 bases from J; junction bases left unmatched: 4.

The rearrangement uses TRBV19 and TRBJ2-4, with TRBD2 matching 7 bases. Germline lookup yields CDR1 LNHDA and CDR2 SQIVND (reference sequence). Losses at the gene ends were 3 bases for V and 2 bases for J; bases not matched to a gene: 16. This CDR3 has 19 amino acids. CDR3 sequence: CASSINKYEEGGSKNIQYF. The CDR3 DNA follows: TGTGCCAGTAGTATCAACAAGTATGAGGAGGGAGGGTCCAAAAACATTCAGTACTTC.

The V gene is TRBV19, the J gene TRBJ2-1, with D maybe TRBD1 (5 bases). The germline V gene encodes CDR1 LNHDA and CDR2 SQIVND (reference sequence). The CDR3 is made up of 14 amino acids. Trimming cost V 3 bases and J 7 bases, with 13 bases left between them. CDR3 sequence reads: CASSIRQGRNEQFF. Here the CDR3 DNA reads TGTGCCAGTAGTATTAGGCAGGGTAGAAATGAGCAGTTCTTC.

The chain employs TRBV4-2 and TRBJ2-5; D is unclear. The CDR3 is made up of 15 amino acids. Germline CDR1 LGHNA, CDR2 YNFKEQ. V was clipped by 1 base and J by 3 bases, with 12 bases between them. The CDR3 sequence is CASSQVFAPKETQYF. The CDR3 coding sequence is TGTGCCAGCAGCCAAGTCTTTGCACCTAAAGAGACCCAGTACTTC.

This clone was seen just once. The chain links TRBV19 to TRBJ2-3; D is perhaps TRBD2 (5 bases). V dropped 7 bases and J dropped 2 bases, with 13 bases sitting between them. The CDR3 runs 14 residues. The germline gives CDR1 LNHDA, CDR2 SQIVND (reference sequence). The CDR3 protein is CASNLERSTDTQYF. In nucleotides, the CDR3 is TGTGCCAGTAATTTAGAGCGGTCCACAGATACGCAGTATTTT.